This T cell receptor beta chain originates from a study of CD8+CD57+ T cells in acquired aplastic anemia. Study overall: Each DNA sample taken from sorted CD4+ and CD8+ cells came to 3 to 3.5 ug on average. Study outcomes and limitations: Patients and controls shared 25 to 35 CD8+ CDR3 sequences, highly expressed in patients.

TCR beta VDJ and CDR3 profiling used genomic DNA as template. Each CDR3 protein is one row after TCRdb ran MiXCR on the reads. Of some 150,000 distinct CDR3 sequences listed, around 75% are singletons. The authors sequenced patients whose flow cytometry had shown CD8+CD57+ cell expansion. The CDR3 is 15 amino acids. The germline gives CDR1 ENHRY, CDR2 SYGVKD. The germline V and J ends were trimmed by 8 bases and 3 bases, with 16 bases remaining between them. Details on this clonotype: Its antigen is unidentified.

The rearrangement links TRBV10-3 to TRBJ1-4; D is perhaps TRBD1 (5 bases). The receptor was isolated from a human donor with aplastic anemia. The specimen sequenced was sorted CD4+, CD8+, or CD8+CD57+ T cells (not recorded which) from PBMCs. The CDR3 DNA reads TGTGCCATCCGCCCGGGGGATGTGGCTAATGAAAAACTGTTTTTT. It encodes CAIRPGDVANEKLFF.